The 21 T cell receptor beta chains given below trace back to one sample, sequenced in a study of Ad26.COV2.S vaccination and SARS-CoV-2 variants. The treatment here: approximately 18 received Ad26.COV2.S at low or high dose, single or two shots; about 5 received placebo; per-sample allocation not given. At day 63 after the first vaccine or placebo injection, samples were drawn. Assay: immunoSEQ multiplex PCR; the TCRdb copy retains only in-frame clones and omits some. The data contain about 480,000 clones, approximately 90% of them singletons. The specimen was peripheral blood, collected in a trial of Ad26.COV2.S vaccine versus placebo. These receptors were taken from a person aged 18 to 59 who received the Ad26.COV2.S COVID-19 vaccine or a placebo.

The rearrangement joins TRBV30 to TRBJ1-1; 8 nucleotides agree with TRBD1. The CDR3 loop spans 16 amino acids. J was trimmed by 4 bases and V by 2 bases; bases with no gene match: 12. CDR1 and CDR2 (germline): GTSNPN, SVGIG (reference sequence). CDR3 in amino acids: CAWSSDRVFLGTEAFF. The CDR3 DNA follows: TGTGCCTGGAGTTCGGACAGGGTGTTTTTGGGCACTGAAGCTTTCTTT.

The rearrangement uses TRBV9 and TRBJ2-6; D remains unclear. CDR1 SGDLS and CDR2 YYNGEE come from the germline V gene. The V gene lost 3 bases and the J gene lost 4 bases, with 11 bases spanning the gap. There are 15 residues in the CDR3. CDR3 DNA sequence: TGTGCCAGCAGCGGCCCCTCCCCCGGGGCCAACGTCCTGACTTTC. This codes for CASSGPSPGANVLTF.

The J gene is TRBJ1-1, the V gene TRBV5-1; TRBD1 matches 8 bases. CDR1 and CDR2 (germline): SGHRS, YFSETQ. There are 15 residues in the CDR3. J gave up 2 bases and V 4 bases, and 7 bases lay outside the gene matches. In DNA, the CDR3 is TGCGCCAGCAGCGGCTCAGGGGGCCTTAACACTGAAGCTTTCTTT. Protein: CASSGSGGLNTEAFF.

The CDR3 DNA reads TGTGCCAGCAGCTTAGGGGAAATGAGCACCATATATTTT. It yields the protein CASSLGEMSTIYF. This chain uses TRBV7-8 with TRBJ1-3; D call uncertain. V was clipped by 1 base and J by 9 bases, with 10 bases between them. Germline V gene lookup returns CDR1 SGHVS and CDR2 FQNEAQ. The CDR3 is made up of 13 amino acids.

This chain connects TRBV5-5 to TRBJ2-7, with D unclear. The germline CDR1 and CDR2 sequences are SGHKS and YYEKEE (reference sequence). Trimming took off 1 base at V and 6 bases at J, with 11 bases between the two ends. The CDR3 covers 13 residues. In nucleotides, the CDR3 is TGTGCCAGCAGCTTGTCTCTGTGGAGCGAGCAGTACTTC. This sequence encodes CASSLSLWSEQYF.

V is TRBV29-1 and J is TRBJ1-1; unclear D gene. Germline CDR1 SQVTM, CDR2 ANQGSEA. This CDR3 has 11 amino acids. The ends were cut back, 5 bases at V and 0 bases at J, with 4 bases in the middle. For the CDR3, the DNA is TGCAGCGTTTCAGTGAACACTGAAGCTTTCTTT. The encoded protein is CSVSVNTEAFF.

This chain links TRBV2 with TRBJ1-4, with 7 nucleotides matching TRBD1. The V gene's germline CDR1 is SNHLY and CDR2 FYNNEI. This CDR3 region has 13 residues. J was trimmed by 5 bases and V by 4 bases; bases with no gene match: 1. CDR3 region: CASSARGNEKLFF. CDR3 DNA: TGTGCCAGCAGTGCCAGGGGGAATGAAAAACTGTTTTTT.

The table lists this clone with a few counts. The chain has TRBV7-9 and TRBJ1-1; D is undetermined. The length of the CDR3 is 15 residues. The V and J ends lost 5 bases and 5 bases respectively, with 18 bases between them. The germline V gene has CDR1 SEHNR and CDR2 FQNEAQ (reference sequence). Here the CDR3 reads CASSQSRVEETEAFF. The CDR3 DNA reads TGTGCCAGCAGCCAGTCCCGGGTGGAGGAGACTGAAGCTTTCTTT.

CDR3 in DNA: TGTGCCAGCACCCCAGCGGGAGTTGGGGAGCAGTTCTTC. This translates into CASTPAGVGEQFF. The rearrangement links TRBV7-3 to TRBJ2-1; 8 positions agree with TRBD2. The CDR3 contains 13 residues. V lost 7 bases, J lost 10 bases, and 9 bases stayed unmatched. Germline V gene data show CDR1 as SGHTA and CDR2 as FQGTGA.

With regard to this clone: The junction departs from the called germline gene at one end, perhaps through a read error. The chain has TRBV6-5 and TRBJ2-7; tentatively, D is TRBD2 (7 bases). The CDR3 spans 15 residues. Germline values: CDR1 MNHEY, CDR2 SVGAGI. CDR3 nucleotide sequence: TGTGCCAGCAGTTACTCGGGGGGGCCCTCCCACGAGCAGTACTTC. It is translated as CASSYSGGPSHEQYF.

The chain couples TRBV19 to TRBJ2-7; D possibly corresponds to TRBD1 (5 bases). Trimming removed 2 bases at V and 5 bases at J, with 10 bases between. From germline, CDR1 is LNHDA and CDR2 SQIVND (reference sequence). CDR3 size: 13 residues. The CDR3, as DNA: TGTGCCAGTAGTATACCAGGGTGGAACGAGCAGTACTTC. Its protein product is CASSIPGWNEQYF. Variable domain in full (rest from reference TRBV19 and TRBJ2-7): DGGITQSPKYLFRKEGQNVTLSCEQNLNHDAMYWYRQDPGQGLRLIYYSQIVNDFQKGDIAEGYSVSREKKESFPLTVTSAQKNPTAFYLCASSIPGWNEQYFGPGTRLTVT.

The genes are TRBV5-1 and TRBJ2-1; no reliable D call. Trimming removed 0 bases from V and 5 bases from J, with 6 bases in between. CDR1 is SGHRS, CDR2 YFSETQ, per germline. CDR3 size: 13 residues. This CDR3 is CASSLDGNNEQFF. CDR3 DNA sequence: TGCGCCAGCAGCTTGGACGGTAACAATGAGCAGTTCTTC.

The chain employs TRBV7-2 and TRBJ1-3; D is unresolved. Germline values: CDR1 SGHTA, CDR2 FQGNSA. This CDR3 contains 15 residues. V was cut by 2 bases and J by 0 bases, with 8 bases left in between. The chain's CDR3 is CASSLPTISGNTIYF. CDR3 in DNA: TGTGCCAGCAGCTTACCAACTATCTCTGGAAACACCATATATTTT. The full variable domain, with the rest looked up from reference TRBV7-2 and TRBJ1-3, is GAGVSQSPSNKVTEKGKDVELRCDPISGHTALYWYRQSLGQGLEFLIYFQGNSAPDKSGLPSDRFSAERTGGSVSTLTIQRTQQEDSAVYLCASSLPTISGNTIYFGEGSWLTVV.

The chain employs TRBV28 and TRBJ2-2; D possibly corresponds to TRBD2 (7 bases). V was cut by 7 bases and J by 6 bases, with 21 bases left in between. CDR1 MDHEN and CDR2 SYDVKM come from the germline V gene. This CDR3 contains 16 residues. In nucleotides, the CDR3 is TGTGCCAGCACCGAGGGGCCGCGGGGGCGGGCCGGGGAGCTGTTTTTT. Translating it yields CASTEGPRGRAGELFF.

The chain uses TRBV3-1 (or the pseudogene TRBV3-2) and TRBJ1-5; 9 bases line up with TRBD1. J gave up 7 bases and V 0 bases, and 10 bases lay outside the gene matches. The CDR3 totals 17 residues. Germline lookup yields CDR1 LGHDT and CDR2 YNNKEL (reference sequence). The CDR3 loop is CASSQDTLQGAGQPQHF. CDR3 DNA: TGTGCCAGCAGCCAAGATACATTACAGGGGGCGGGGCAGCCCCAGCATTTT.

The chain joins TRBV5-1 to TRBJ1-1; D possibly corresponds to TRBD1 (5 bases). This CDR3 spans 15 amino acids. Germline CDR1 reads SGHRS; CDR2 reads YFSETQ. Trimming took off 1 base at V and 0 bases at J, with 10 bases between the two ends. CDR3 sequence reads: CASSLTMTVNTEAFF. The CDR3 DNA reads TGCGCCAGCAGCTTGACGATGACAGTGAACACTGAAGCTTTCTTT.

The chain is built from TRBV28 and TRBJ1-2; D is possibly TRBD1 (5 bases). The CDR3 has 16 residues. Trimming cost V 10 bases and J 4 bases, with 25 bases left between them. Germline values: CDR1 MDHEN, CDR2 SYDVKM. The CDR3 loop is CATRANTGPWAYGYTF. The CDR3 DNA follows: TGTGCCACCAGGGCGAATACAGGCCCCTGGGCCTATGGCTACACCTTC.

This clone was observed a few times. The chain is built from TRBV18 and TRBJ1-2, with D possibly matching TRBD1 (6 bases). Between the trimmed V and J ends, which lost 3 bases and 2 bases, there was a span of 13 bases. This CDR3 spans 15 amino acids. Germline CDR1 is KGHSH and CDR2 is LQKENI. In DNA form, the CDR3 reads TGTGCCAGCTCACCCCAGGGGAGGACCAACTATGGCTACACCTTC. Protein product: CASSPQGRTNYGYTF. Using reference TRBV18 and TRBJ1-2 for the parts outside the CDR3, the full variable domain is NAGVMQNPRHLVRRRGQEARLRCSPMKGHSHVYWYRQLPEEGLKFMVYLQKENIIDESGMPKERFSAEFPKEGPSILRIQQVVRGDSAAYFCASSPQGRTNYGYTFGSGTRLTVV.

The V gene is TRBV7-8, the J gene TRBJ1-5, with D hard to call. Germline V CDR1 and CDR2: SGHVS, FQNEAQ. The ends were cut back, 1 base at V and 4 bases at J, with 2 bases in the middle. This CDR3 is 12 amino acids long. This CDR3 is CASSLGNQPQHF. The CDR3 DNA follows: TGTGCCAGCAGCTTAGGTAATCAGCCCCAGCATTTT. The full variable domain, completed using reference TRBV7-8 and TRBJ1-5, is GAGVSQSPRYKVAKRGQDVALRCDPISGHVSLFWYQQALGQGPEFLTYFQNEAQLDKSGLPSDRFFAERPEGSVSTLKIQRTQQEDSAVYLCASSLGNQPQHFGDGTRLSIL.

CDR3 DNA: TGTGCCAGCAGTTCTCGGACAGGGAACACTGAAGCTTTCTTT. Its translation: CASSSRTGNTEAFF. The V call is TRBV6-6, the J call TRBJ1-1; 7 positions agree with TRBD1. Germline-derived CDR1 and CDR2 are MNHNY and SVGAGI (reference sequence). Losses at the gene ends were 4 bases for V and 1 base for J; bases not matched to a gene: 3. This CDR3 comprises 14 residues.

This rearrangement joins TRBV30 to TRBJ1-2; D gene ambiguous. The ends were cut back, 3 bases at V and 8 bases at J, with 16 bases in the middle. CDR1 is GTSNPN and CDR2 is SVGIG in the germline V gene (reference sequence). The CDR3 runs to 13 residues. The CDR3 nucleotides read TGTGCCTGGAGGCCGGTTGGCTCTCGAGGCTACACCTTC. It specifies CAWRPVGSRGYTF.